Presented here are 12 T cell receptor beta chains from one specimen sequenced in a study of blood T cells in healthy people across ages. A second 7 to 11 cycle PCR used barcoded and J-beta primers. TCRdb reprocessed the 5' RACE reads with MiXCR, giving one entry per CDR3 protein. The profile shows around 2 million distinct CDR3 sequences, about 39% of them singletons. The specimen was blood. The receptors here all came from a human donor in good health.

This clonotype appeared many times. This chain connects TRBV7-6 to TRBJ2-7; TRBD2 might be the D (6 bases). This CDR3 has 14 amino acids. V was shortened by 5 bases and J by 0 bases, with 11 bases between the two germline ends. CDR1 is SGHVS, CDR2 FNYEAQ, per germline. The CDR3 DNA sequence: TGTGCCAGCAGCGCGGGACTTGCCTCCTACGAGCAGTACTTC. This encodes CASSAGLASYEQYF. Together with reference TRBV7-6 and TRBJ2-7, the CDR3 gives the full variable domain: GAGVSQSPRYKVTKRGQDVALRCDPISGHVSLYWYRQALGQGPEFLTYFNYEAQQDKSGLPNDRFSAERPEGSISTLTIQRTEQRDSAMYRCASSAGLASYEQYFGPGTRLTVT.

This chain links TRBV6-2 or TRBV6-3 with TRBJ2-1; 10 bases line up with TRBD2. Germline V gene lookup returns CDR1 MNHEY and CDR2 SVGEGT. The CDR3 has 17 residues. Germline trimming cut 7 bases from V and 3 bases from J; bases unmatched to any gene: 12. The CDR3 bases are TGTGCCAGCACCAGTCGGCTAGCGGGGGTCCTCTACAATGAGCAGTTCTTC. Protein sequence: CASTSRLAGVLYNEQFF.

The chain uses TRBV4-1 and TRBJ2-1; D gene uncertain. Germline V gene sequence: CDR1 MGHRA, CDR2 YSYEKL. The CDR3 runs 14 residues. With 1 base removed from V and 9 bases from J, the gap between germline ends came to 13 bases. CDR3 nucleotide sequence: TGCGCCAGCAGCCAAGGTCTGGTGTTCGGTGAGCAGTTCTTC. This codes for CASSQGLVFGEQFF.

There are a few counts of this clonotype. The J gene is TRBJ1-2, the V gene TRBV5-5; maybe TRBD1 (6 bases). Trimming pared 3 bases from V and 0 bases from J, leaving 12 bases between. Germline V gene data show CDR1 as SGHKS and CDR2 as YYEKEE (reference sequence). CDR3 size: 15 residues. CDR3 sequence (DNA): TGTGCCAGCAGCTCCTGGGGGGACACTAACTATGGCTACACCTTC. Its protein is CASSSWGDTNYGYTF.

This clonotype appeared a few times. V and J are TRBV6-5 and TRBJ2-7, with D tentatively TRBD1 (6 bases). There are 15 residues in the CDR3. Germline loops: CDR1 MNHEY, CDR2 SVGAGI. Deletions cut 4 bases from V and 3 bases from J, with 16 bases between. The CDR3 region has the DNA TGTGCCAGCAGTTCGGGGACACTAGGATACTACGAGCAGTACTTC. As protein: CASSSGTLGYYEQYF.

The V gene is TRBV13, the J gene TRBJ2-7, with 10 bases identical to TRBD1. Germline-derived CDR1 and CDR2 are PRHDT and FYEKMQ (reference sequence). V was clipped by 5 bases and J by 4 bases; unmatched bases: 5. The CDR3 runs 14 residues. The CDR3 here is CASSMGQGPYEQYF. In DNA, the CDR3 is TGTGCCAGCAGCATGGGACAGGGGCCTTACGAGCAGTACTTC.

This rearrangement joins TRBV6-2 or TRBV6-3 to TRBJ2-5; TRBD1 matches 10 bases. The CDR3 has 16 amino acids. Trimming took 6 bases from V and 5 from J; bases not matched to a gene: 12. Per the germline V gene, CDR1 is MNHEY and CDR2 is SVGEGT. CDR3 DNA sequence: TGTGCCAGCAGGACCGACCGGGACAGGGGTCTGGAGACCCAGTACTTC. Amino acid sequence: CASRTDRDRGLETQYF.

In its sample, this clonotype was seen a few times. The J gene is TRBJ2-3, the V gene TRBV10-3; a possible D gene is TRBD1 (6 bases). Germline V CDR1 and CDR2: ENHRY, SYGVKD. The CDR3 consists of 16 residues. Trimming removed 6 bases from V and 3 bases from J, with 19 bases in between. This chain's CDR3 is CAIRGDKGRETDTQYF. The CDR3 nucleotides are TGTGCCATCAGGGGGGACAAGGGGCGAGAGACAGATACGCAGTATTTT.

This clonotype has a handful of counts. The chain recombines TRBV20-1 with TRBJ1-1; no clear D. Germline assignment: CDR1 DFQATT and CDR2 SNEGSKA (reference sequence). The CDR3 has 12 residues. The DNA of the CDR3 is TGCAGAGCCTGGGGAGGTAGGACTGAAGCTTTCTTT. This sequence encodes CRAWGGRTEAFF.

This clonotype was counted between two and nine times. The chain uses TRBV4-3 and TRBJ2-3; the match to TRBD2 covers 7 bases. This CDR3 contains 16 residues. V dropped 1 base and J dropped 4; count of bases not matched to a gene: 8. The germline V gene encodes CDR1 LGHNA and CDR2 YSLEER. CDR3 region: CASSQGNGGRADTQYF. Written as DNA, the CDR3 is TGCGCCAGCAGCCAAGGGAACGGGGGGAGAGCAGATACGCAGTATTTT.

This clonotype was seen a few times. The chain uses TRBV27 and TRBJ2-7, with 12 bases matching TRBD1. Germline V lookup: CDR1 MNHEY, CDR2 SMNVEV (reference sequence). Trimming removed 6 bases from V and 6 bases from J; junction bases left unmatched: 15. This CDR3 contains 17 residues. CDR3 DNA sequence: TGTGCCAGCAGACCCTCTCCGGGACAGGGGGCTTTTCTCGAGCAGTACTTC. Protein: CASRPSPGQGAFLEQYF.

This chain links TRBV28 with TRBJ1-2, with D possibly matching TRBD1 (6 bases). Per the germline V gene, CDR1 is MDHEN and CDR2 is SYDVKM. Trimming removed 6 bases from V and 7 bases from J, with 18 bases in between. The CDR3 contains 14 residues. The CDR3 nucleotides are TGTGCCAGCAGGCTCTCCTACAGGGCTCGTGGCTACACCTTC. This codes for CASRLSYRARGYTF.